Following are 23 T cell receptor beta chains from one sample sequenced in a study of blood T cell repertoires in COVID-19. Sequenced by immunoSEQ multiplex PCR; TCRdb stores in-frame clones only, minus some. Of roughly 430,000 clones in the sample, over 75% were seen once. The specimen was PBMCs or T cells enriched from blood (not recorded which). These receptors all stem from a woman aged 35 to 49 with acute COVID-19.

In nucleotides, the CDR3 is TGCAGTGCCCAGGGGGACGGTGAAGCTTTCTTT. Encoded protein: CSAQGDGEAFF. The chain links TRBV20-1 to TRBJ1-1; 7 bases map to TRBD1. Per the germline V gene, CDR1 is DFQATT and CDR2 is SNEGSKA (reference sequence). The V and J ends lost 6 bases and 7 bases, in that order; junction bases with no gene match: 5. CDR3 length: 11 residues.

This chain uses TRBV12-5 with TRBJ2-1; D might be TRBD2 (6 bases). The CDR3 consists of 16 residues. The V gene lost 4 bases and the J gene lost 0 bases, with 13 bases spanning the gap. The germline CDR1 and CDR2 sequences are LGHNT and FRNRAP. The CDR3 DNA reads TGTGCTAGTGGTTCCCGCGCGGGGTACTCCTACAATGAGCAGTTCTTC. This translates into CASGSRAGYSYNEQFF.

V usage is TRBV12-5 and J usage is TRBJ1-2, with 8 positions matching TRBD1. CDR1 LGHNT and CDR2 FRNRAP come from the germline V gene. This CDR3 spans 12 amino acids. Trimming removed 6 bases from V and 7 bases from J; junction bases left unmatched: 4. In nucleotides, the CDR3 is TGTGCTAGTGGCCAGGGGGCGCTTGGCTACACCTTC. It translates to CASGQGALGYTF. Together with reference TRBV12-5 and TRBJ1-2, the CDR3 gives the full variable domain: DARVTQTPRHKVTEMGQEVTMRCQPILGHNTVFWYRQTMMQGLELLAYFRNRAPLDDSGMPKDRFSAEMPDATLATLKIQPSEPRDSAVYFCASGQGALGYTFGSGTRLTVV.

The rearrangement joins TRBV13 to TRBJ1-6; 8 bases fit TRBD1. The CDR3 covers 15 residues. Germline values: CDR1 PRHDT, CDR2 FYEKMQ (reference sequence). V dropped 4 bases and J dropped 2; count of bases not matched to a gene: 1. CDR3: CASSSGQAYNSPLHF. In DNA, the CDR3 is TGTGCCAGCAGCTCGGGACAGGCCTATAATTCACCCCTCCACTTT. The full variable domain, its missing parts supplied by reference TRBV13 and TRBJ1-6, is AAGVIQSPRHLIKEKRETATLKCYPIPRHDTVYWYQQGPGQDPQFLISFYEKMQSDKGSIPDRFSAQQFSDYHSELNMSSLELGDSALYFCASSSGQAYNSPLHFGNGTRLTVT.

The chain is built from TRBV5-4 and TRBJ1-6; 7 bases match TRBD1. J lost 11 bases, V lost 3 bases, and 5 bases had no gene match. Per the germline V gene, CDR1 is SGHNT and CDR2 is YYREEE (reference sequence). CDR3 size: 13 residues. The CDR3 reads CASSSGQKTPLHF. In DNA, the CDR3 is TGTGCCAGCAGCTCGGGACAGAAAACACCCCTCCACTTT. Supplemented by reference TRBV5-4 and TRBJ1-6, the full variable domain reads ETGVTQSPTHLIKTRGQQVTLRCSSQSGHNTVSWYQQALGQGPQFIFQYYREEENGRGNFPPRFSGLQFPNYSSELNVNALELDDSALYLCASSSGQKTPLHFGNGTRLTVT.

The CDR3 reads CAISDKTSSTDTQYF. The CDR3 nucleotides read TGTGCCATCAGTGATAAGACATCTAGCACAGATACGCAGTATTTT. The chain couples TRBV10-3 to TRBJ2-3; no clear D. The germline CDR1 and CDR2 sequences are ENHRY and SYGVKD. The CDR3 runs to 15 residues. V lost 3 bases, J lost 0 bases, and 10 bases lay in between.

This chain connects TRBV9 to TRBJ1-3; 7 positions match TRBD1. Looked up from germline, CDR1 is SGDLS and CDR2 is YYNGEE. Losses at the gene ends were 3 bases for V and 4 bases for J; bases not matched to a gene: 1. CDR3 size: 13 residues. The CDR3 DNA reads as TGTGCCAGCAGCGCGGGACAGGGAAACACCATATATTTT. This encodes CASSAGQGNTIYF.

The chain carries TRBV14 and TRBJ2-7; 10 bases fit TRBD2. J lost 3 bases, V lost 4 bases, and 6 bases had no gene match. Germline loops: CDR1 SGHDN, CDR2 FVKESK. The CDR3 is 15 residues long. The CDR3 nucleotides are TGTGCCAGCAGCCGCATACTAGCGGGGTACTACGAGCAGTACTTC. Translation gives CASSRILAGYYEQYF.

The chain has TRBV28 and TRBJ1-5; the D gene is possibly TRBD1 (6 bases). Per the germline V gene, CDR1 is MDHEN and CDR2 is SYDVKM. The CDR3 consists of 14 residues. The CDR3 sequence: CVSTDLTGSQPQHF. The CDR3 bases are TGTGTCTCAACCGATCTTACAGGGAGTCAGCCCCAGCATTTT. Full variable domain (outside the CDR3, taken from reference TRBV28 and TRBJ1-5): DVKVTQSSRYLVKRTGEKVFLECVQDMDHENMFWYRQDPGLGLRLIYFSYDVKMKEKGDIPEGYSVSREKKERFSLILESASTNQTSMYLCVSTDLTGSQPQHFGDGTRLSIL.

The V call is TRBV19, the J call TRBJ1-4; D perhaps matches TRBD1 (5 bases). Per the germline V gene, CDR1 is LNHDA and CDR2 is SQIVND (reference sequence). V lost 7 bases to trimming and J lost 4 bases, with 13 bases between them. The CDR3 is made up of 14 amino acids. The DNA for the CDR3 is TGTGCCAGTAAGGCGACAGAGAGTAATGAAAAACTGTTTTTT. This codes for CASKATESNEKLFF. The full variable domain, its missing parts supplied by reference TRBV19 and TRBJ1-4, is DGGITQSPKYLFRKEGQNVTLSCEQNLNHDAMYWYRQDPGQGLRLIYYSQIVNDFQKGDIAEGYSVSREKKESFPLTVTSAQKNPTAFYLCASKATESNEKLFFGSGTQLSVL.

This chain joins TRBV5-1 and TRBJ2-5, with 13 bases identical to TRBD2. Germline lookup yields CDR1 SGHRS and CDR2 YFSETQ. V lost 0 bases, J lost 2 bases, and 4 bases stayed unmatched. The CDR3 has 17 amino acids. CDR3 protein: CASSLGLAGGRQETQYF. The CDR3 DNA reads TGCGCCAGCAGCTTGGGACTAGCGGGGGGAAGACAAGAGACCCAGTACTTC. The variable domain in full, completed from reference TRBV5-1 and TRBJ2-5, reads KAGVTQTPRYLIKTRGQQVTLSCSPISGHRSVSWYQQTPGQGLQFLFEYFSETQRNKGNFPGRFSGRQFSNSRSEMNVSTLELGDSALYLCASSLGLAGGRQETQYFGPGTRLLVL.

The gene calls are TRBV4-2 and TRBJ1-2; TRBD1 aligns across 9 bases. CDR3 size: 15 residues. The germline gives CDR1 LGHNA, CDR2 YNFKEQ. V dropped 1 base and J dropped 7; count of bases not matched to a gene: 7. DNA of the CDR3: TGTGCCAGCAGCCAAGGGGACAGGGTATTGGGTGGCTACACCTTC. Its translation is CASSQGDRVLGGYTF.

The rearrangement joins TRBV4-2 to TRBJ2-3; TRBD2 aligns across 8 bases. J gave up 4 bases and V 0 bases, and 3 bases lay outside the gene matches. This CDR3 is built from 15 residues. Per the germline V gene, CDR1 is LGHNA and CDR2 is YNFKEQ. The CDR3: CASSQDRTSSDTQYF. CDR3 coding DNA: TGTGCCAGCAGCCAAGACCGGACTAGCTCAGATACGCAGTATTTT.

The rearrangement uses TRBV5-1 and TRBJ1-1; 8 bases fit TRBD1. CDR3 length: 13 residues. V trimming: 3 bases; J trimming: 8 bases; junction bases outside the gene matches: 6. Looked up from germline, CDR1 is SGHRS and CDR2 is YFSETQ. The CDR3 sequence: CASSWTGNPEAFF. The CDR3 nucleotides are TGCGCCAGCAGCTGGACAGGGAATCCCGAAGCTTTCTTT.

The rearrangement joins TRBV27 to TRBJ2-7, with 7 bases matching TRBD1. Germline values: CDR1 MNHEY, CDR2 SMNVEV (reference sequence). The CDR3 loop spans 15 amino acids. Trimming removed 3 bases from V and 4 bases from J; junction bases left unmatched: 9. Here the CDR3 reads CASSFPGQPRYEQYF. CDR3 nucleotides: TGTGCCAGCAGTTTCCCGGGACAGCCACGATACGAGCAGTACTTC.

The chain carries TRBV9 and TRBJ1-2, with D hard to call. V gave up 10 bases and J gave up 2 bases, with 9 bases separating them. This CDR3 spans 11 amino acids. The germline CDR1 and CDR2 sequences are SGDLS and YYNGEE. The CDR3 DNA reads as TGTGCCGAGGGAGAGAACTATGGCTACACCTTC. This encodes CAEGENYGYTF.

CDR3 DNA: TGTGCCAGCAGCTTGGTGGCCTCTCAAGAGACCCAGTACTTC. As protein: CASSLVASQETQYF. V gene TRBV5-5 combines with J gene TRBJ2-5; D gene uncertain. The V end was cut by 0 bases, the J end by 2 bases, with 8 bases between. There are 14 residues in the CDR3. The V gene's germline CDR1 is SGHKS and CDR2 YYEKEE (reference sequence). Together with reference TRBV5-5 and TRBJ2-5, the CDR3 gives the full variable domain: DAGVTQSPTHLIKTRGQQVTLRCSPISGHKSVSWYQQVLGQGPQFIFQYYEKEERGRGNFPDRFSARQFPNYSSELNVNALLLGDSALYLCASSLVASQETQYFGPGTRLLVL.

The chain recombines TRBV14 with TRBJ2-5, with 13 bases lining up with TRBD2. Germline CDR1 is SGHDN and CDR2 is FVKESK. With V trimmed by 1 base and J by 5 bases, 7 bases remained unmatched. This CDR3 has 17 residues. The CDR3 DNA sequence: TGTGCCAGCAGCCAAGGGAGGACTAGCGGGGGATATGAGACCCAGTACTTC. Amino acids: CASSQGRTSGGYETQYF.

This clone was seen just once. The rearrangement uses TRBV6-1 and TRBJ2-1; 7 bases agree with TRBD1. Germline CDR1 is MNHNS and CDR2 is SASEGT. The CDR3 covers 15 residues. V gave up 3 bases and J gave up 5 bases; unmatched junction bases: 7. CDR3 sequence (DNA): TGTGCCAGCAGTGAGGTGACAGGGAGAAACAATGAGCAGTTCTTC. Protein sequence: CASSEVTGRNNEQFF.

The rearrangement uses TRBV3-1 (or the pseudogene TRBV3-2) and TRBJ1-3; D uncertain. The CDR3 is 12 residues long. V lost 3 bases to trimming and J lost 6 bases, with 6 bases between them. Germline values: CDR1 LGHDT, CDR2 YNNKEL (reference sequence). CDR3 sequence (DNA): TGTGCCAGCAGCCAGTCAGAAAACACCATATATTTT. It codes for CASSQSENTIYF.

The chain is built from TRBV30 and TRBJ1-3, with D uncertain. The CDR3 loop spans 13 amino acids. Germline-derived CDR1 and CDR2 are GTSNPN and SVGIG (reference sequence). V was trimmed by 0 bases and J by 4 bases, leaving 7 bases between them. CDR3 protein: CAWSVGRGNTIYF. The CDR3 region has the DNA TGTGCCTGGAGTGTGGGGAGAGGAAACACCATATATTTT.

The chain combines TRBV19 with TRBJ1-5; perhaps TRBD1 as D (6 bases). The CDR3 consists of 15 residues. CDR1 is LNHDA, CDR2 SQIVND, per germline (reference sequence). V was shortened by 7 bases and J by 0 bases, with 13 bases between the two germline ends. The CDR3 nucleotides are TGTGCCAGTAACGGGGGCGGGGGTAGCAATCAGCCCCAGCATTTT. Translated: CASNGGGGSNQPQHF. Drawing the rest from reference TRBV19 and TRBJ1-5, the complete variable domain is DGGITQSPKYLFRKEGQNVTLSCEQNLNHDAMYWYRQDPGQGLRLIYYSQIVNDFQKGDIAEGYSVSREKKESFPLTVTSAQKNPTAFYLCASNGGGGSNQPQHFGDGTRLSIL.

The chain uses TRBV5-1 and TRBJ1-1; the D is unclear. This CDR3 is 15 amino acids long. The germline gives CDR1 SGHRS, CDR2 YFSETQ. The V gene lost 0 bases and the J gene lost 1 base, with 10 bases spanning the gap. CDR3 coding DNA: TGCGCCAGCAGCTTGGCCTTTCCAGAGAACACTGAAGCTTTCTTT. Translating it yields CASSLAFPENTEAFF.